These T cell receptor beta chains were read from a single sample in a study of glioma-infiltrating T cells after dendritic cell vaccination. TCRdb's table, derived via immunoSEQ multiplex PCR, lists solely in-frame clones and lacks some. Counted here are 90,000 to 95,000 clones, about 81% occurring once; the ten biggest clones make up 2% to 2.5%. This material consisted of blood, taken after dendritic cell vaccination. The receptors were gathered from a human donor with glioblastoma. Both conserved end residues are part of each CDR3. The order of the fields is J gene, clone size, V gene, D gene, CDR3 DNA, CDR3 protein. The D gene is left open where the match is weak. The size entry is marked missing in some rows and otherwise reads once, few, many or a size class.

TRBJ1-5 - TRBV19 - TGTGCCAGTAGTATAAGTACGCAGGGAAGCAATCAGCCCCAGCATTTT CASSISTQGSNQPQHF
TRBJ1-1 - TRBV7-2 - TGTGCCAGCAGCCCCCGTCAGTCGGGATCAGCTTTCTTT CASSPRQSGSAFF
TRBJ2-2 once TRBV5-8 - TGTGCCAGCAGCTACAGGGCCCACGGCACCGGGGAGCTGTTTTTT CASSYRAHGTGELFF
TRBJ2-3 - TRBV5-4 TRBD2 TGTGCCAGCAGCTTGGCCTTTCGGCGGGGGGGACCCGTTTTT CASSLAFRRGGPVF
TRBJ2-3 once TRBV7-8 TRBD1 TGTGCCAGCAGCGGGTGGACAGGGGGTACAGATACGCAGTATTTT CASSGWTGGTDTQYF
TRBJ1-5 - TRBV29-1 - TGCAGCGTTTTCGCGGGGGGGGACAATCAGCCCCAGCATTTT CSVFAGGDNQPQHF
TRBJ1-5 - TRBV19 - TGTGCCAGTATCAACGAGAGGGTCGGCAATCAGCCCCAGCATTTT CASINERVGNQPQHF
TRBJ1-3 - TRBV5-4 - TGTGCCAGCAGCTTCCTCCAAGGCGGGGGGCCTTTCTCTGGAAACACCATATATTTT CASSFLQGGGPFSGNTIYF
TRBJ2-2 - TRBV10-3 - TGTGCCATCAGTAAAGTAGCTGACACCGGGGAGCTGTTTTTT CAISKVADTGELFF
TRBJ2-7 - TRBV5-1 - TGCGCCAGCAGCTTAGCCCTCGGGACCTACGAGCAGTACTTC CASSLALGTYEQYF
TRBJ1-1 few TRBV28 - TGTGCCAGCAGTTTTGAGACTGAAGCTTTCTTT CASSFETEAFF
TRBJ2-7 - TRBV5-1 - TGCGCCAGCAGCTTTAAAGGGGGACCCGGCGAGCAGTACTTC CASSFKGGPGEQYF
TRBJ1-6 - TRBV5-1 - TGCGCCAGCAGCGAGTTTAATAATTCACCCCTCCACTTT CASSEFNNSPLHF
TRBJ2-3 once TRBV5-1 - TGCGCCAGCAGCTTAACGGGACTTAGCACAGATACGCAGTATTTT CASSLTGLSTDTQYF
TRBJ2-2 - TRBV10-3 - TGTGCCATCAGTGAAGTAGGACAGTCGAACACCGGGGAGCTGTTTTTT CAISEVGQSNTGELFF
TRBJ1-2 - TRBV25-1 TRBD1 TGTGCCAGCAGTGAGGGACAGACCCGCTACACCTTC CASSEGQTRYTF
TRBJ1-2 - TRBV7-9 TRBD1 TGTGCCAGCAGCTTAGGGGACAGGTTGAGCTACACCTTC CASSLGDRLSYTF
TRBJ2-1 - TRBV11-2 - TGTGCCAGCAGCCAACCGCGCACCAATGAGCAGTTCTTC CASSQPRTNEQFF
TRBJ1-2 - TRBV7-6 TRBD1 TGTGCCAGCAGCCCTGGGACAGGGGAAGGGAACTATGGCTACACCTTC CASSPGTGEGNYGYTF
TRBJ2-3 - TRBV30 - TGTGCCTGGAACTACCAGGGGTCAGATACGCAGTATTTT CAWNYQGSDTQYF
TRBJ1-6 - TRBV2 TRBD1 TGTGCCAGCATTTACAGGGGGTTTTCACCCCTCCACTTT CASIYRGFSPLHF
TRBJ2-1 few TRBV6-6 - TGTGCCAGCAGTTACCGCGGGACAGAATCCTACAATGAGCAGTTCTTC CASSYRGTESYNEQFF
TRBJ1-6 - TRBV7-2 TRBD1 TGTGCCAGCAGCTTTACAGGGGCAGGTTCACCCCTCCACTTT CASSFTGAGSPLHF
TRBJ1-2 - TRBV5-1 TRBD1 TGCGCCAGCAGCCCGGAGGGGACAGGCGGTGGCTACACCTTC CASSPEGTGGGYTF
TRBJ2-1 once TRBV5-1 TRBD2 TGCGCCAGCAGCTTGTACGGTAGCGGGAATCGCAATGAGCAGTTCTTC CASSLYGSGNRNEQFF
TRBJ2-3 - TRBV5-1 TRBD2 TGCGCCAGCAGCTTTCTAGCGGGAGAGCCCGCGTATTTT CASSFLAGEPAYF
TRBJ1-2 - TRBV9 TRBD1 TGTGCCAGCAGCACAAGGACAGGGGGTTATGGCTACACCTTC CASSTRTGGYGYTF
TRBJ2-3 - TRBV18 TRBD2 TGTGCCAGCTCACCTGGACTAGCGTCACAGGATACGCAGTATTTT CASSPGLASQDTQYF